The T cell receptor (beta chain) under discussion was sequenced for a study of T cells in Graves' hyperthyroidism and ophthalmopathy. Overall study: Peripheral blood was taken when the disease was first diagnosed, before any treatment began.

Exclusion of a patient resulted from uncontrolled infection, other autoimmune disease, pregnancy or lactation. Each diagnosis drew on symptoms, thyroxine, TRAb, thyroid ultrasound and orbital computed tomography findings. Fresh 10 ml peripheral blood yielded PBMCs. J gave up 8 bases and V 7 bases, and 12 bases lay outside the gene matches. This CDR3 has 14 amino acids. Amplified regions were TCR beta CDR3 sequences from RNA transcripts. During a first-round RT-PCR of the TCR CDR3, the HTBI primer set was used. TCRdb passed the multiplex PCR reads through MiXCR, listing each CDR3 protein once. The profile shows about 520,000 distinct CDR3 sequences, about 24% of them singletons.

This receptor was identified in a woman in her twenties or thirties with Graves' ophthalmopathy. The material sequenced was blood. The chain carries TRBV12-3 or TRBV12-4 and TRBJ2-5; 8 bases align to TRBD2. The CDR3 region is CASNSGAPGTTQYF. CDR3 in DNA: TGTGCCAGCAATAGCGGGGCACCCGGTACTACCCAGTACTTC.